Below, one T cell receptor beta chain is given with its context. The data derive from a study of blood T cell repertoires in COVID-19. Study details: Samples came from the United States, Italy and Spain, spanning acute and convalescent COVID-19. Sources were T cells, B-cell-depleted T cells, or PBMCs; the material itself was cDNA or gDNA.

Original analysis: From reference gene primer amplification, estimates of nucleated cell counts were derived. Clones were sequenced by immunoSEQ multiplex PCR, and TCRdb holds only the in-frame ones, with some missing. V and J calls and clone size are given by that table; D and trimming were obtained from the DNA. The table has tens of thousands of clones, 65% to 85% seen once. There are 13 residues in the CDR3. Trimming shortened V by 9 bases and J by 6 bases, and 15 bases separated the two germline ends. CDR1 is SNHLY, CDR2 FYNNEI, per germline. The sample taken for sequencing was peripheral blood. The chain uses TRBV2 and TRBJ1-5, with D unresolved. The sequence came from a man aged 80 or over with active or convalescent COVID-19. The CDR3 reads CASSVRLSQPQHF. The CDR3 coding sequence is TGTGCCAGTAGCGTCCGGTTATCTCAGCCCCAGCATTTT.